The 20 T cell receptor beta chains below were found in one sample sequenced in a study of control samples from healthy donors and cancer patients. Generated by immunoSEQ multiplex PCR, the TCRdb table keeps only in-frame clones and is missing some. This table has 30,000 to 40,000 clones, roughly 92% appearing once. The sample was PBMCs. The origin of the receptors is a man in his forties or fifties with colorectal cancer.

The V and J genes are TRBV7-2 and TRBJ1-3; D is unresolved. The ends were cut back, 2 bases at V and 4 bases at J, with 12 bases in the middle. Germline CDR1 is SGHTA and CDR2 is FQGNSA. The CDR3 runs to 15 residues. CDR3 protein: CASSLYDGSGNTIYF. In DNA form, the CDR3 reads TGTGCCAGCAGCTTATACGACGGGAGCGGAAACACCATATATTTT.

This clone was observed once. Other nucleotide sequences from this sample produce the same CDR3. V is TRBV13 and J is TRBJ1-3; possibly TRBD1 for D (5 bases). This CDR3 is 14 amino acids long. CDR1 and CDR2 from the germline V gene are PRHDT and FYEKMQ (reference sequence). V was shortened by 2 bases and J by 0 bases, with 5 bases between the two germline ends. The CDR3 bases are TGTGCCAGCAGCTTAAGGGGCTCTGGAAACACCATATATTTT. Its translation is CASSLRGSGNTIYF. Full variable domain (remainder filled in from reference TRBV13 and TRBJ1-3): AAGVIQSPRHLIKEKRETATLKCYPIPRHDTVYWYQQGPGQDPQFLISFYEKMQSDKGSIPDRFSAQQFSDYHSELNMSSLELGDSALYFCASSLRGSGNTIYFGEGSWLTVV.

This sequence joins TRBV6-5 and TRBJ2-5; D unclear. Trimming shortened V by 6 bases and J by 4 bases, and 12 bases separated the two germline ends. CDR3 size: 13 residues. The V gene's germline CDR1 is MNHEY and CDR2 SVGAGI. CDR3 bases: TGTGCCAGCAGGAAAAGAAGTGGAGAGACCCAGTACTTC. Protein: CASRKRSGETQYF.

The V call is TRBV4-1, the J call TRBJ2-2, with TRBD2 identical over 8 bases. V trimming: 4 bases; J trimming: 0 bases; junction bases outside the gene matches: 4. The CDR3 consists of 16 residues. From germline, CDR1 is MGHRA and CDR2 YSYEKL. Written as DNA, the CDR3 is TGCGCCAGCAGCCTACCGCGGGGGGCGAACACCGGGGAGCTGTTTTTT. Protein sequence: CASSLPRGANTGELFF.

The V call is TRBV12-1, the J call TRBJ2-7; TRBD2 reflects the table's D call only, with no check against the DNA. TRBV12-1 is classified as a pseudogene. CDR3 length: 14 residues. The CDR3 is CASSSTLAVYEQYF. In nucleotides, the CDR3 is TGTGCCAGCAGCTCCACTCTAGCGGTCTACGAGCAGTACTTC.

The chain is built from TRBV2 and TRBJ2-2, with D maybe TRBD1 (5 bases). V was clipped by 7 bases and J by 4 bases, with 19 bases between them. The CDR3 runs 16 residues. Germline V CDR1 and CDR2: SNHLY, FYNNEI. CDR3 in amino acids: CASMTQGGRGTGELFF. DNA of the CDR3: TGTGCCAGCATGACCCAGGGTGGGCGTGGCACCGGGGAGCTGTTTTTT.

V gene TRBV19 combines with J gene TRBJ1-2; D is perhaps TRBD1 (5 bases). V lost 3 bases and J 4 bases, leaving 12 bases between the germline ends. This CDR3 is built from 14 residues. Per germline, CDR1 LNHDA and CDR2 SQIVND (reference sequence). CDR3 DNA: TGTGCCAGTAGTATGCCCTCGAGGGGCTATGGCTACACCTTC. This codes for CASSMPSRGYGYTF. The entire variable domain, with the rest obtained from reference TRBV19 and TRBJ1-2, is as follows: DGGITQSPKYLFRKEGQNVTLSCEQNLNHDAMYWYRQDPGQGLRLIYYSQIVNDFQKGDIAEGYSVSREKKESFPLTVTSAQKNPTAFYLCASSMPSRGYGYTFGSGTRLTVV.

The chain joins TRBV5-4 to TRBJ2-3; D gene unclear. With 4 bases removed from V and 8 bases from J, the gap between germline ends came to 11 bases. The CDR3 length is 12 residues. In germline, CDR1 is SGHNT, CDR2 YYREEE (reference sequence). CDR3: CASSPPSGTQYF. In nucleotides, the CDR3 is TGTGCCAGCAGCCCCCCGTCGGGTACGCAGTATTTT.

This sequence joins TRBV7-3 and TRBJ2-1, with 10 bases matching TRBD2. From germline, CDR1 is SGHTA and CDR2 FQGTGA. This CDR3 is 15 amino acids long. V was clipped by 3 bases and J by 6 bases; unmatched bases: 5. DNA for the CDR3: TGTGCCAGCAGCTTTACTAGCGGGGCATCCAATGAGCAGTTCTTC. This translates into CASSFTSGASNEQFF.

The chain uses TRBV7-8 and TRBJ2-7; D is perhaps TRBD1 or TRBD2 (5 bases each). V was shortened by 2 bases and J by 0 bases, with 14 bases between the two germline ends. Per the germline V gene, CDR1 is SGHVS and CDR2 is FQNEAQ. The CDR3 sequence is 16 residues long. The CDR3 loop reads CASSLYGTQSSYEQYF. Here the CDR3 DNA reads TGTGCCAGCAGCTTATATGGGACGCAGAGCTCCTACGAGCAGTACTTC.

This clone was seen a handful of times. Distinct nucleotide sequences in the sample also encode this CDR3. The rearrangement links TRBV18 to TRBJ1-1, with no clear D. The CDR3 has 12 residues. V lost 0 bases and J lost 2, with 1 base in between. The V gene's germline CDR1 is KGHSH and CDR2 LQKENI. The CDR3 DNA reads TGTGCCAGCTCACCACCAAACACTGAAGCTTTCTTT. This translates into CASSPPNTEAFF.

The chain couples TRBV5-4 to TRBJ2-3; D is uncertain. V was cut by 2 bases and J by 1 base, with 11 bases left in between. This CDR3 spans 15 amino acids. The germline CDR1 and CDR2 sequences are SGHNT and YYREEE (reference sequence). CDR3 protein: CASSFPQAGTDTQYF. The CDR3 region has the DNA TGTGCCAGCAGCTTTCCCCAGGCGGGCACAGATACGCAGTATTTT.

V and J are TRBV2 and TRBJ2-1; perhaps TRBD1 as D (6 bases). V was pared by 5 bases and J by 6 bases, with 11 bases between. The CDR3 sequence is 13 residues long. Per germline, CDR1 SNHLY and CDR2 FYNNEI. The CDR3 DNA is TGTGCCAGCAGTAACAGGGTTGGCAATGAGCAGTTCTTC. It specifies CASSNRVGNEQFF.

The chain links TRBV6-5 to TRBJ2-5; 13 positions agree with TRBD2. Germline values: CDR1 MNHEY, CDR2 SVGAGI. After removal of 7 bases from V and 5 bases from J, the junction contained 7 bases not matched to a gene. The CDR3 has 15 residues. DNA for the CDR3: TGTGCCAGCACTACTAGCGGGGGGGCCAGGGAGACCCAGTACTTC. Amino acid sequence: CASTTSGGARETQYF.

The chain uses TRBV30 and TRBJ1-5; 9 nucleotides agree with TRBD1. J was trimmed by 7 bases and V by 3 bases; bases with no gene match: 7. The CDR3 extends over 14 amino acids. The germline CDR1 and CDR2 sequences are GTSNPN and SVGIG (reference sequence). The CDR3 loop reads CAWSLGQGGQPQHF. CDR3 sequence (DNA): TGTGCCTGGAGCTTGGGACAGGGAGGACAGCCCCAGCATTTT.

The chain is built from TRBV5-4 and TRBJ2-3; TRBD1 matches 7 bases. V was pared by 3 bases and J by 2 bases, with 9 bases of the junction left unmatched. This CDR3 comprises 16 residues. Germline loops: CDR1 SGHNT, CDR2 YYREEE (reference sequence). Written as DNA, the CDR3 is TGTGCCAGCAGCTCGTTCACAGGGGTAGCCACAGATACGCAGTATTTT. The encoded protein is CASSSFTGVATDTQYF. The full variable domain, completed using reference TRBV5-4 and TRBJ2-3, is ETGVTQSPTHLIKTRGQQVTLRCSSQSGHNTVSWYQQALGQGPQFIFQYYREEENGRGNFPPRFSGLQFPNYSSELNVNALELDDSALYLCASSSFTGVATDTQYFGPGTRLTVL.

The rearrangement uses TRBV6-5 and TRBJ2-3, with TRBD1 matching over 7 bases. The length of the CDR3 is 15 residues. Trimming removed 6 bases from V and 2 bases from J; junction bases left unmatched: 8. The V gene's germline CDR1 is MNHEY and CDR2 SVGAGI. CDR3 sequence: CASSLGQINTDTQYF. As DNA, the CDR3 is TGTGCCAGCAGCCTGGGACAGATTAACACAGATACGCAGTATTTT.

The J gene is TRBJ1-3, the V gene TRBV21-1; the table's D call of TRBD1 was not tested on the DNA. TRBV21-1 is noted as a pseudogene. The CDR3 totals 15 residues. CDR3 sequence: CASVIPQGSGNTIYF. The CDR3, as DNA: TGTGCCAGCGTAATCCCCCAGGGCTCTGGAAACACCATATATTTT.

The chain joins TRBV19 to TRBJ2-2, with TRBD1 identical over 9 bases. Germline CDR1 is LNHDA and CDR2 is SQIVND (reference sequence). There are 16 residues in the CDR3. V trimming: 5 bases; J trimming: 6 bases; junction bases outside the gene matches: 10. The CDR3 DNA reads as TGTGCCAGTAGTTTCCTTCCGGGACAGGGTGCCGGGGAGCTGTTTTTT. Translation gives CASSFLPGQGAGELFF.

This clone was observed a single time. The chain joins TRBV7-2 to TRBJ2-2; TRBD2 is a possible D gene (6 bases). V gave up 0 bases and J gave up 4 bases, with 6 bases separating them. Per germline, CDR1 SGHTA and CDR2 FQGNSA. CDR3 size: 14 residues. The CDR3 sequence is CASSLAGGTGELFF. DNA of the CDR3: TGTGCCAGCAGCTTAGCGGGGGGCACCGGGGAGCTGTTTTTT.